The entry that follows covers one TCR beta chain sequence. This entry belongs to a study of blood T cell repertoires in COVID-19. Study overall: COVID-19 samples from acute and convalescent phases originated in the United States, Italy and Spain. T cells, B-cell-depleted T cells, or PBMCs supplied cDNA or gDNA.

Seattle patients were enrolled while actively infected and followed longitudinally. V gave up 7 bases and J gave up 0 bases, with 12 bases separating them. CDR1 and CDR2 (germline): SNHLY, FYNNEI. This CDR3 contains 15 residues. In the original workflow: Reference gene primer amplification yielded estimated nucleated cell counts. The method was immunoSEQ multiplex PCR; TCRdb's version includes in-frame clones alone and lacks a portion of them. The V and J calls and clone size are taken from that table; D and trimming were inferred from the DNA. The data hold roughly 240,000 clones, with roughly 85% observed a single time.

The TCR comes from a man in his fifties with COVID-19, enrolled during active disease. This chain joins TRBV2 and TRBJ2-2, with D perhaps TRBD1 (6 bases). The source material was peripheral blood. In DNA form, the CDR3 reads TGTGCCAGCAATGGACAGACGGCGAACACCGGGGAGCTGTTTTTT. Translation gives CASNGQTANTGELFF.